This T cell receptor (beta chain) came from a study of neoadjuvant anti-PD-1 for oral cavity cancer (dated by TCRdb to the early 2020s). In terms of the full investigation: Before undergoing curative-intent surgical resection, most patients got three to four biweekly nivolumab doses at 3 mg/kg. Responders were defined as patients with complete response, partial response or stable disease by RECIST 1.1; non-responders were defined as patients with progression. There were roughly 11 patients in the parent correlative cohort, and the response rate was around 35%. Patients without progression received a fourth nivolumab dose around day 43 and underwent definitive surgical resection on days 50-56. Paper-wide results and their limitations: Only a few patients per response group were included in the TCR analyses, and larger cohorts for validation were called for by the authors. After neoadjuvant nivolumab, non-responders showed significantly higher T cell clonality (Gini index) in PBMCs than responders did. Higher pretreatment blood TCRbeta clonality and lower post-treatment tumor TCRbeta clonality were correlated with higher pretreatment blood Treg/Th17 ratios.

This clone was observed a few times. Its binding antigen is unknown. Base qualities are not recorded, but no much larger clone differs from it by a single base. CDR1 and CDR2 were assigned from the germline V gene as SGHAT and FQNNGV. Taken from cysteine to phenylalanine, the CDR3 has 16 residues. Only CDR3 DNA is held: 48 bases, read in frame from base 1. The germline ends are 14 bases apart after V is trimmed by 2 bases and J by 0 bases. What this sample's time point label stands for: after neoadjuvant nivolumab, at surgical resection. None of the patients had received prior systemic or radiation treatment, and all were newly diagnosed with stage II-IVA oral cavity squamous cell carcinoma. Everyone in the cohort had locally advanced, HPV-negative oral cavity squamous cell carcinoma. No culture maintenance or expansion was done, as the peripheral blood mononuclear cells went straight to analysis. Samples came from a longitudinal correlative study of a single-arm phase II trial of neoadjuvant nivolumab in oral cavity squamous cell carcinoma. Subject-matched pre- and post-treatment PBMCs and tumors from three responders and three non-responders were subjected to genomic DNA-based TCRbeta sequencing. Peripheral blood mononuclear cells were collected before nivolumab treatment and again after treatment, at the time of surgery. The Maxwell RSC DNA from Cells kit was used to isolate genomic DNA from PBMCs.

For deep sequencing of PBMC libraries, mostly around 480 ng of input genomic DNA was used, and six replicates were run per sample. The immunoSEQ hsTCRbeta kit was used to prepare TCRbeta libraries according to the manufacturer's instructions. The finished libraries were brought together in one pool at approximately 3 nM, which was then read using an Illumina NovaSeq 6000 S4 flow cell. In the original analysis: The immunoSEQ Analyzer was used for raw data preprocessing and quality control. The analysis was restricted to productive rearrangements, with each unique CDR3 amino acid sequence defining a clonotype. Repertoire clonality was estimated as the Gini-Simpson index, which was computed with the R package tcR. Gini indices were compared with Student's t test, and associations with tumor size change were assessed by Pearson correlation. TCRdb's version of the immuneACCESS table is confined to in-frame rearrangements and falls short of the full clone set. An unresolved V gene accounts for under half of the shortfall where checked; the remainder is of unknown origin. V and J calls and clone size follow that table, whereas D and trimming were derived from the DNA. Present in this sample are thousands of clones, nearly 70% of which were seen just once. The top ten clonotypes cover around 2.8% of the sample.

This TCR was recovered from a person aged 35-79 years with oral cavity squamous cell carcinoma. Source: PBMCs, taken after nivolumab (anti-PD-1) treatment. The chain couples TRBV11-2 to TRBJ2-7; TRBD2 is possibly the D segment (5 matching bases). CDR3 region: CASSLTFGDSSYEQYF. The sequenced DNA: TGTGCCAGCAGCTTAACTTTCGGGGATAGCTCCTACGAGCAGTACTTC.